A selection of T cell receptor beta chains follows, all from one sample in a study of blood T cell repertoires in COVID-19. Generated by immunoSEQ multiplex PCR, the TCRdb table keeps only in-frame clones and is missing some. The repertoire holds some 390,000 clones, with about nine tenths as singletons. Sequencing was performed on PBMCs or T cells enriched from blood (not recorded which). Receptors were obtained from a woman in her 30s who had recovered from COVID-19. Both conserved end residues are trimmed from each CDR3. The order of the fields is V gene, J gene, CDR3 protein.

v_gene: TRBV15; j_gene: TRBJ1-2; CDR3aa: ATSREGAYGYT
v_gene: TRBV30; j_gene: TRBJ1-2; CDR3aa: AWTVPRGDYGYT
v_gene: TRBV7-2; j_gene: TRBJ1-2; CDR3aa: ASSLAKGLVLANYGYT
v_gene: TRBV28; j_gene: TRBJ1-1; CDR3aa: ASRRVLNTEAF
v_gene: TRBV7-2; j_gene: TRBJ1-5; CDR3aa: ASSLSGNSNQPQH
v_gene: TRBV9; j_gene: TRBJ1-1; CDR3aa: ASSVNGGTLEAF
v_gene: TRBV7-9; j_gene: TRBJ1-4; CDR3aa: ASSPRAIGNEKLF
v_gene: TRBV10-3; j_gene: TRBJ2-1; CDR3aa: AISEGLAGYNEQF
v_gene: TRBV19; j_gene: TRBJ2-1; CDR3aa: ASSVLGQGGFNEQF
v_gene: TRBV7-2; j_gene: TRBJ1-1; CDR3aa: ASSGRRGLRAF
v_gene: TRBV15; j_gene: TRBJ1-6; CDR3aa: ATSRGRQGGSSYNSPLH
v_gene: TRBV5-1; j_gene: TRBJ1-1; CDR3aa: ASSSQTGMNTEAF
v_gene: TRBV4-1; j_gene: TRBJ1-2; CDR3aa: ASSHSTGSST
v_gene: TRBV6-2/TRBV6-3; j_gene: TRBJ1-6; CDR3aa: ASSPGQLYNSPLH
v_gene: TRBV5-1; j_gene: TRBJ1-2; CDR3aa: ASSTGQRIGYT
v_gene: TRBV7-9; j_gene: TRBJ2-7; CDR3aa: ASSLSGRKNEQY
v_gene: TRBV6-6; j_gene: TRBJ1-2; CDR3aa: ASSYHKNRQYGYT
v_gene: TRBV5-1; j_gene: TRBJ2-3; CDR3aa: ASSFRLGTDTQY
v_gene: TRBV5-1; j_gene: TRBJ1-6; CDR3aa: ASSRGQVAYNSPLH
v_gene: TRBV7-2; j_gene: TRBJ2-7; CDR3aa: ASSFRGSHYEQY
v_gene: TRBV27; j_gene: TRBJ1-6; CDR3aa: ASSFSGAYNSPLH
v_gene: TRBV27; j_gene: TRBJ1-4; CDR3aa: ATGRRDRQNEKLF
v_gene: TRBV9; j_gene: TRBJ1-2; CDR3aa: ASGGRGSYGYT
v_gene: TRBV7-9; j_gene: TRBJ2-1; CDR3aa: ASSLTGGMHNEQF
v_gene: TRBV7-9; j_gene: TRBJ2-5; CDR3aa: ASTPGTGERQETQY
v_gene: TRBV9; j_gene: TRBJ1-5; CDR3aa: ASSVDPGGNQPQH
v_gene: TRBV7-8; j_gene: TRBJ2-2; CDR3aa: ASSPETGFGGELF
v_gene: TRBV28; j_gene: TRBJ1-6; CDR3aa: ASSLSSSYNSPLH
v_gene: TRBV24-1; j_gene: TRBJ1-6; CDR3aa: ATSDLQGNNSPLH
v_gene: TRBV7-3; j_gene: TRBJ2-1; CDR3aa: ASSSSEQPYSYNEQF
v_gene: TRBV15; j_gene: TRBJ2-2; CDR3aa: ATSRRDPSRLF
v_gene: TRBV6-4; j_gene: TRBJ2-3; CDR3aa: ASSATGQGAGTDTQY
v_gene: TRBV6-1; j_gene: TRBJ2-2; CDR3aa: ASSEAPQANTGELF
v_gene: TRBV3-1/TRBV3-2; j_gene: TRBJ2-7; CDR3aa: ASSQDPLAGEDEQY
v_gene: TRBV5-4; j_gene: TRBJ1-2; CDR3aa: ASTKQGANGYT
v_gene: TRBV29-1; j_gene: TRBJ1-2; CDR3aa: SVEATGAGGYT
v_gene: TRBV9; j_gene: TRBJ1-4; CDR3aa: ASSAGDGGEKLF
v_gene: TRBV30; j_gene: TRBJ2-3; CDR3aa: AWGTSGAGGTQY
v_gene: TRBV27; j_gene: TRBJ1-1; CDR3aa: ASSLYWTGNTEAF